This TCR beta chain was sequenced for a study of T cell repertoires in cytomegalovirus infection (dated by TCRdb to the late 2010s). The study in broad terms: The HLA type of each donor mattered for the analysis, because public TCR beta signatures pointed to carriage of CMV infection along with the matching HLA type.

Sequencing used an Illumina HiSeq 1500. TCRdb applied fastp at Q25 and MiXCR to the public reads, then kept only in-frame beta chains. Identical CDR3 protein sequences are pooled into one entry, listed with their most common genes and DNA. A total of roughly 630,000 distinct CDR3 sequences appear in this sample, 20% to 25% of them only once. The ten largest make up roughly 8% of the sample. The research as a whole found: In the ex vivo response, HLA-C-restricted CMV-specific TCR beta clonotypes were dominant, and in two of eight donors the single most frequent clonotype came from this HLA-C-restricted group. Cumulative frequency of public TCR beta family members discriminated carriers of CMV infection plus the relevant HLA type in this cohort and an independent approximately 370-donor cohort.

This clonotype was seen ten or more times. Its antigen has not been determined. No base-level quality is on record; no much larger clone is a single base apart. There are 13 amino acids in the CDR3, from cysteine to phenylalanine inclusive. Only the CDR3 region is kept as DNA, spanning 39 bases read in frame from base 1. The germline V gene supplies CDR1 SGHDN and CDR2 FVKESK. V is cut by 7 bases and J by 1 base, and the space between the germline ends is 7 bases. The TCR comes from a human donor in good health (CMV status not recorded). Some clones in this sample may be carry-over from other donors' samples. In this chain, TRBV14 is recombined with TRBJ2-2, with TRBD1 tentatively as D gene (5 bases match). The material sequenced was CD8+ T cells from PBMCs. The CDR3 protein: CASMGLNTGELFF. The nucleotide sequence is given as TGTGCCAGCATGGGGCTGAACACCGGGGAGCTGTTTTTT.